The 18 T cell receptor beta chains below all came from one sample that was sequenced in a study of OX40 agonist ivuxolimab in advanced cancers. Some clones are missing from TCRdb's copy, which holds only in-frame ones; the method was immunoSEQ multiplex PCR. The table includes about 98,000 clones, 85% to 95% detected once. The specimen was CD4+ or CD8+ T cells sorted from blood, collected in a trial of the OX40 agonist ivuxolimab. Receptor source: an adult with an advanced solid tumor such as melanoma, head and neck, liver or kidney cancer.

This rearrangement joins TRBV5-6 to TRBJ2-3; D unresolved. The CDR3 runs 12 residues. Trimming left V 4 bases short and J 3 bases short, with 6 bases between. Germline V gene lookup returns CDR1 SGHDT and CDR2 YYEEEE. CDR3 bases: TGTGCCAGCAGCGTGGGGACAGATACGCAGTATTTT. Its translation is CASSVGTDTQYF.

The chain is built from TRBV19 and TRBJ2-3, with D possibly TRBD1 on 5 matching bases. Germline CDR1 and CDR2: LNHDA and SQIVND (reference sequence). V shed 7 bases and J shed 6 bases, with 17 bases lying between them. CDR3 length: 14 residues. This chain's CDR3 is CASTKRTITDTQYF. The CDR3 coding sequence is TGTGCCAGTACGAAGAGGACAATTACGGATACGCAGTATTTT.

This chain connects TRBV12-5 to TRBJ1-5; D ambiguous. V lost 1 base, J lost 0 bases, and 4 bases lay in between. This CDR3 has 14 residues. CDR1 and CDR2 (germline): LGHNT, FRNRAP. The CDR3 sequence: CASGLGVSNQPQHF. DNA of the CDR3: TGTGCTAGTGGTTTGGGGGTTAGCAATCAGCCCCAGCATTTT.

The genes are TRBV11-2 and TRBJ2-3; D gene ambiguous. CDR1 SGHAT and CDR2 FQNNGV come from the germline V gene. This CDR3 contains 13 residues. V lost 2 bases and J lost 4, with 7 bases in between. The CDR3 spells CASSLNPPDTQYF. In DNA, the CDR3 is TGTGCCAGCAGCTTAAATCCGCCAGATACGCAGTATTTT.

Note on this clone: Other DNA sequences of this sample code for an identical CDR3. The CDR3 is CASSEASETQYF. DNA of the CDR3: TGTGCCAGCAGTGAAGCGTCGGAGACCCAGTACTTC. The rearrangement uses TRBV2 and TRBJ2-5; no firm D call. CDR1 SNHLY and CDR2 FYNNEI come from the germline V gene. V lost 0 bases and J lost 5, with 4 bases in between. The CDR3 spans 12 residues.

The chain combines TRBV7-2 with TRBJ1-5; 7 positions agree with TRBD1. The ends lost 5 bases at V and 4 bases at J; junction bases unmatched: 5. CDR3 length: 14 amino acids. Germline CDR1 is SGHTA and CDR2 is FQGNSA. As DNA, the CDR3 is TGTGCCAGCAGCGCCGGGACAGTGAATCAGCCCCAGCATTTT. Its protein product is CASSAGTVNQPQHF.

The V and J genes are TRBV19 and TRBJ2-1; 16 nucleotides line up with TRBD2. Losses at the gene ends were 4 bases for V and 7 bases for J; bases not matched to a gene: 16. The CDR3 covers 20 residues. The germline CDR1 and CDR2 sequences are LNHDA and SQIVND (reference sequence). CDR3 in DNA: TGTGCCAGTAGTAACAACCTAATCCCGGGACTAGCGGGGGGGGCAAATGAGCAGTTCTTC. This codes for CASSNNLIPGLAGGANEQFF.

The chain combines TRBV18 with TRBJ1-5, with unresolved D. The V end lost 6 bases, the J end lost 9 bases, and 15 bases lay between the germline ends. CDR3 length: 13 amino acids. Germline V gene lookup returns CDR1 KGHSH and CDR2 LQKENI. The CDR3 sequence: CASSTGGDGPQHF. DNA for the CDR3: TGTGCCAGCTCCACCGGCGGTGATGGGCCCCAGCATTTT. Using reference TRBV18 and TRBJ1-5 for the parts outside the CDR3, the full variable domain is NAGVMQNPRHLVRRRGQEARLRCSPMKGHSHVYWYRQLPEEGLKFMVYLQKENIIDESGMPKERFSAEFPKEGPSILRIQQVVRGDSAAYFCASSTGGDGPQHFGDGTRLSIL.

This chain connects TRBV4-3 to TRBJ2-1, with unresolved D. Trimming took off 4 bases at V and 0 bases at J, with 13 bases between the two ends. The CDR3 has 16 amino acids. CDR1 is LGHNA and CDR2 is YSLEER in the germline V gene. The CDR3 nucleotides are TGCGCCAGCAGCCCGAGCCGACATCTCTCCTACAATGAGCAGTTCTTC. This translates into CASSPSRHLSYNEQFF.

The chain uses TRBV9 and TRBJ1-4, with unresolved D. V was clipped by 0 bases and J by 3 bases, with 15 bases between them. The CDR3 sequence is 17 residues long. Germline CDR1 and CDR2: SGDLS and YYNGEE. CDR3 amino acids: CASSVGSSWHSNEKLFF. In nucleotides, the CDR3 is TGTGCCAGCAGCGTAGGGAGTAGTTGGCATTCTAATGAAAAACTGTTTTTT.

The chain links TRBV9 to TRBJ2-3; D perhaps matches TRBD1 (6 bases). Looked up from germline, CDR1 is SGDLS and CDR2 is YYNGEE. V was pared by 0 bases and J by 3 bases, with 14 bases between. The CDR3 has 16 amino acids. The CDR3 loop is CASSVVVQGTTDTQYF. CDR3 DNA: TGTGCCAGCAGCGTAGTAGTCCAGGGGACAACAGATACGCAGTATTTT.

The CDR3 DNA is TGCGCCAGCCATATATCCGGGACTAGCGGGGGCAATGAGCAGTTCTTC. The encoded protein is CASHISGTSGGNEQFF. V and J are TRBV5-1 and TRBJ2-1, with TRBD2 matching 14 bases. The CDR3 runs 16 residues. Germline V gene sequence: CDR1 SGHRS, CDR2 YFSETQ. V lost 7 bases, J lost 6 bases, and 9 bases stayed unmatched.

V is TRBV30 and J is TRBJ2-5, with 7 bases lining up with TRBD2. Germline V gives CDR1 GTSNPN, CDR2 SVGIG (reference sequence). The V gene end was trimmed by 2 bases and the J gene end by 6 bases; junction bases not matched to a gene: 9. The CDR3 is made up of 14 amino acids. The CDR3 sequence is CAWSLTQTSQTQYF. The CDR3 region has the DNA TGTGCCTGGAGTCTCACACAGACTAGCCAGACCCAGTACTTC.

This chain connects TRBV30 to TRBJ1-1; no reliable D call. The CDR3 runs 12 residues. CDR1 is GTSNPN, CDR2 SVGIG, per germline (reference sequence). V lost 7 bases to trimming and J lost 2 bases, with 11 bases between them. This CDR3 reads CALQSTNTEAFF. The CDR3 nucleotides read TGTGCCTTACAGTCAACCAACACTGAAGCTTTCTTT.

V is TRBV28 and J is TRBJ2-7, with 7 bases lining up with TRBD1. Germline loops: CDR1 MDHEN, CDR2 SYDVKM. Losses at the gene ends were 10 bases for V and 1 base for J; bases not matched to a gene: 10. CDR3 length: 14 residues. The CDR3 region is CAIPARQGSYEQYF. CDR3 DNA: TGTGCCATCCCTGCTAGACAGGGATCCTACGAGCAGTACTTC.

V and J are TRBV25-1 and TRBJ1-5; D not resolved. Between the trimmed V and J ends, which lost 8 bases and 3 bases, there was a span of 11 bases. Germline loops: CDR1 MGHDK, CDR2 SYGVNS. This CDR3 has 13 residues. The CDR3 region has the DNA TGTGCCAGCCAAGGACTTGTCAATCAGCCCCAGCATTTT. Its protein product is CASQGLVNQPQHF. The variable domain in full, with the rest retrieved from reference TRBV25-1 and TRBJ1-5, is EADIYQTPRYLVIGTGKKITLECSQTMGHDKMYWYQQDPGMELHLIHYSYGVNSTEKGDLSSESTVSRIRTEHFPLTLESARPSHTSQYLCASQGLVNQPQHFGDGTRLSIL.

V and J are TRBV11-3 and TRBJ2-3; D unclear. The CDR3 runs 13 residues. Germline V gene sequence: CDR1 SGHNT, CDR2 YENEEA. The V end was cut by 3 bases, the J end by 5 bases, with 9 bases between. The CDR3 nucleotides are TGTGCCAGCAGCTTCTCCCTCTTAGATACGCAGTATTTT. Translation: CASSFSLLDTQYF.

The gene calls are TRBV11-2 and TRBJ2-3; D is undetermined. The CDR3 has 12 amino acids. Germline loops: CDR1 SGHAT, CDR2 FQNNGV. V was cut by 1 base and J by 3 bases, with 2 bases left in between. The CDR3 DNA is TGTGCCAGCAGCTTAGCGACAGATACGCAGTATTTT. It specifies CASSLATDTQYF. The full variable domain, in which reference TRBV11-2 and TRBJ2-3 provide the parts outside the CDR3, is EAGVAQSPRYKIIEKRQSVAFWCNPISGHATLYWYQQILGQGPKLLIQFQNNGVVDDSQLPKDRFSAERLKGVDSTLKIQPAKLEDSAVYLCASSLATDTQYFGPGTRLTVL.